This TCR beta chain originates from a study of blood T cell repertoires in COVID-19. Across the study: T cells, B-cell-depleted T cells, or PBMCs supplied cDNA or gDNA.

CDR3 size: 16 residues. Germline CDR1 is MNHEY and CDR2 is SVGEGT. Trimming removed 2 bases from V and 4 bases from J, with 15 bases in between. Assay: immunoSEQ multiplex PCR; the TCRdb copy retains only in-frame clones and omits some. The sample lists about 88,000 clones; 85% to 90% were seen once. The chain recombines TRBV6-2 or TRBV6-3 with TRBJ1-5; no firm D call. The source material was peripheral blood. This sequence originates from a woman aged 70-85 years with acute or convalescent COVID-19. CDR3 sequence (DNA): TGTGCCAGCAGTTACCCCCCGACCCAGGCTAATCAGCCCCAGCATTTT. Translated, it gives CASSYPPTQANQPQHF.